This T cell receptor beta chain comes out of a study of control samples from healthy donors and cancer patients. Using immunoSEQ multiplex PCR, the repertoire was profiled, and TCRdb retains in-frame clones only, with some absent. The sample holds over 100,000 clones; less than 95% are singletons and the top ten take 3.5% to 4.5%. Germline lookup yields CDR1 SGHTA and CDR2 FQGTGA. The V and J ends lost 1 base and 6 bases respectively, with 12 bases between them. The CDR3 runs to 14 residues. The sequence came from a human donor in good health. The donor label of this sample is uncertain. The specimen sequenced was blood. The V and J genes are TRBV7-3 and TRBJ1-2; no firm D call. CDR3 sequence (DNA): TGTGCCAGCAGCTTAAACGCCCGGGGAAATGGCTACACCTTC. It codes for CASSLNARGNGYTF. The full variable domain, with the rest looked up from reference TRBV7-3 and TRBJ1-2, is GAGVSQTPSNKVTEKGKYVELRCDPISGHTALYWYRQSLGQGPEFLIYFQGTGAADDSGLPNDRFFAVRPEGSVSTLKIQRTERGDSAVYLCASSLNARGNGYTFGSGTRLTVV.